This is a list of T cell receptor beta chains from one sample in a study of tumor T cells in aggressive B-cell lymphoma. Assay: immunoSEQ multiplex PCR; the TCRdb copy retains only in-frame clones and omits some. The data contain 2,500 to 3,500 clones, about 69% of them singletons. The sequenced sample consisted of tumor tissue. These receptors came from an adult with diffuse large B cell lymphoma. Each CDR3 is given with its conserved first and last residue. Fields, in order: D gene, V gene, J gene, clone size, CDR3 protein, CDR3 DNA. D genes are given only for firm matches. A row's size may be missing; if present it is once, few, many or a size class.

d_gene: -; v_gene: TRBV5-4; j_gene: TRBJ2-2; abundance: -; CDR3aa: CASSPGRGANTGELFF; CDR3nt: TGTGCCAGCAGCCCTGGGCGCGGGGCGAACACCGGGGAGCTGTTTTTT
d_gene: TRBD2; v_gene: TRBV25-1; j_gene: TRBJ2-2; abundance: -; CDR3aa: CASSETGLAARELFF; CDR3nt: TGTGCCAGCAGTGAAACCGGACTAGCGGCGCGGGAGCTGTTTTTT
d_gene: TRBD1; v_gene: TRBV27; j_gene: TRBJ1-1; abundance: -; CDR3aa: CASSQQGAFMGNTEAFF; CDR3nt: TGTGCCAGCAGTCAACAGGGGGCGTTCATGGGGAACACTGAAGCTTTCTTT
d_gene: -; v_gene: TRBV27; j_gene: TRBJ2-2; abundance: -; CDR3aa: CASSLMAVRRGELFF; CDR3nt: TGTGCCAGCAGTTTGATGGCAGTCAGGCGAGGGGAGCTGTTTTTT
d_gene: -; v_gene: TRBV9; j_gene: TRBJ1-4; abundance: -; CDR3aa: CASSVEGSWEKLFF; CDR3nt: TGTGCCAGCAGCGTGGAGGGTAGCTGGGAAAAACTGTTTTTT
d_gene: -; v_gene: TRBV29-1; j_gene: TRBJ2-3; abundance: -; CDR3aa: CSVSTSTDTQYF; CDR3nt: TGCAGCGTTTCGACTAGCACAGATACGCAGTATTTT
d_gene: TRBD2; v_gene: TRBV28; j_gene: TRBJ2-7; abundance: -; CDR3aa: CASSSSGRGSYEQYF; CDR3nt: TGTGCCAGCAGCTCAAGCGGGAGGGGTTCCTACGAGCAGTACTTC
d_gene: TRBD1; v_gene: TRBV7-8; j_gene: TRBJ1-6; abundance: -; CDR3aa: CASSLPGGNSPLHF; CDR3nt: TGTGCCAGCAGCTTGCCAGGGGGTAATTCACCCCTCCACTTT
d_gene: TRBD1; v_gene: TRBV2; j_gene: TRBJ1-6; abundance: -; CDR3aa: CASSSDRAIDSPLHF; CDR3nt: TGTGCCAGCAGTTCGGACAGGGCTATTGATTCACCCCTCCACTTT
d_gene: -; v_gene: TRBV27; j_gene: TRBJ2-3; abundance: -; CDR3aa: CASSLLRSGVSTDTQYF; CDR3nt: TGTGCCAGCAGTTTACTTCGTTCGGGAGTCAGCACAGATACGCAGTATTTT
d_gene: TRBD2; v_gene: TRBV5-5; j_gene: TRBJ2-7; abundance: -; CDR3aa: CASSRLASYEQYF; CDR3nt: TGTGCCAGCAGCCGACTAGCGTCCTACGAGCAGTACTTC
d_gene: -; v_gene: TRBV9; j_gene: TRBJ2-7; abundance: -; CDR3aa: CASSVDLRDEQYF; CDR3nt: TGTGCCAGCAGCGTAGATCTGAGAGACGAGCAGTACTTC
d_gene: -; v_gene: TRBV7-2; j_gene: TRBJ2-2; abundance: -; CDR3aa: CASNSMTNTGELFF; CDR3nt: TGTGCCAGCAACTCTATGACGAACACCGGGGAGCTGTTCTTT
d_gene: -; v_gene: TRBV29-1; j_gene: TRBJ1-2; abundance: -; CDR3aa: CSGGGGGDGYTF; CDR3nt: TGCAGCGGGGGAGGAGGAGGGGATGGCTACACCTTC
d_gene: -; v_gene: TRBV10-3; j_gene: TRBJ1-4; abundance: -; CDR3aa: CAIGAGSINEKLFF; CDR3nt: TGTGCCATCGGGGCAGGGTCAATTAATGAAAAACTGTTTTTT
d_gene: TRBD1; v_gene: TRBV5-1; j_gene: TRBJ1-1; abundance: -; CDR3aa: CASSLRTGANTEAFF; CDR3nt: TGCGCCAGCAGCCTTCGGACAGGGGCGAACACTGAAGCTTTCTTT
d_gene: TRBD2; v_gene: TRBV19; j_gene: TRBJ2-7; abundance: -; CDR3aa: CASSIAGTSGYEQYF; CDR3nt: TGTGCCAGTAGTATTGCCGGGACTAGCGGTTACGAGCAGTACTTC
d_gene: -; v_gene: TRBV23-1; j_gene: TRBJ2-2; abundance: -; CDR3aa: CASSHSSPHPTGELFF; CDR3nt: TGCGCCAGCAGTCATTCCTCCCCACACCCCACCGGGGAGCTGTTTTTT
d_gene: -; v_gene: TRBV28; j_gene: TRBJ2-5; abundance: -; CDR3aa: CASSLSAGFGKETQYF; CDR3nt: TGTGCCAGCAGTTTATCGGCGGGGTTTGGCAAAGAGACCCAGTACTTC
d_gene: TRBD1; v_gene: TRBV9; j_gene: TRBJ1-4; abundance: -; CDR3aa: CASSAGTGANEKLFF; CDR3nt: TGTGCCAGCAGCGCCGGGACAGGGGCTAATGAAAAACTGTTTTTT
d_gene: TRBD1; v_gene: TRBV28; j_gene: TRBJ1-3; abundance: -; CDR3aa: CASSLTGQGHSGNTIYF; CDR3nt: TGTGCCAGCAGTCTAACAGGACAGGGCCACTCTGGAAACACCATATATTTT
d_gene: -; v_gene: TRBV7-2; j_gene: TRBJ1-5; abundance: -; CDR3aa: CASSLVGSSQPQHF; CDR3nt: TGTGCCAGCAGCTTAGTGGGCAGTAGTCAGCCCCAGCATTTT
d_gene: -; v_gene: TRBV10-3; j_gene: TRBJ1-6; abundance: -; CDR3aa: CAIRPSESAALHF; CDR3nt: TGTGCCATCAGACCCAGCGAGTCGGCCGCCCTCCACTTT
d_gene: TRBD2; v_gene: TRBV27; j_gene: TRBJ2-3; abundance: -; CDR3aa: CASSLSHPGLAPDTQYF; CDR3nt: TGTGCCAGCAGTTTATCCCACCCGGGACTAGCCCCAGATACGCAGTATTTT
d_gene: TRBD1; v_gene: TRBV6-5; j_gene: TRBJ2-7; abundance: large; CDR3aa: CASRTDRGTYEQYF; CDR3nt: TGTGCCAGCAGGACGGACAGGGGAACCTACGAGCAGTACTTC
d_gene: TRBD1; v_gene: TRBV29-1; j_gene: TRBJ2-7; abundance: -; CDR3aa: CSVAAGTASYEQYF; CDR3nt: TGCAGCGTCGCCGCCGGGACAGCCTCCTACGAGCAGTACTTC
d_gene: -; v_gene: TRBV4-2; j_gene: TRBJ1-4; abundance: -; CDR3aa: CASSQDSGEGEKLFF; CDR3nt: TGTGCCAGCAGCCAAGATTCAGGGGAAGGTGAAAAACTGTTTTTT
d_gene: -; v_gene: TRBV11-2; j_gene: TRBJ1-2; abundance: -; CDR3aa: CASSLDRNGYTF; CDR3nt: TGTGCCAGCAGCTTAGATAGAAATGGCTACACCTTC
d_gene: -; v_gene: TRBV2; j_gene: TRBJ2-5; abundance: -; CDR3aa: CATQGLGKTQYF; CDR3nt: TGTGCCACCCAGGGGCTCGGAAAGACCCAGTACTTC
d_gene: TRBD1; v_gene: TRBV15; j_gene: TRBJ2-7; abundance: few; CDR3aa: CATSRDRGKNEQYF; CDR3nt: TGTGCCACCAGCCGGGACAGGGGGAAGAACGAGCAGTACTTC
d_gene: -; v_gene: TRBV6-6; j_gene: TRBJ1-6; abundance: -; CDR3aa: CASSSGTIASPLHF; CDR3nt: TGTGCCAGCAGCTCCGGGACAATAGCTTCACCCCTCCACTTT
d_gene: -; v_gene: TRBV21-1; j_gene: TRBJ2-2; abundance: -; CDR3aa: CASSKALWRVPGELFF; CDR3nt: TGTGCCAGCAGCAAAGCGCTGTGGAGGGTCCCCGGGGAGCTGTTTTTT
d_gene: TRBD1; v_gene: TRBV7-8; j_gene: TRBJ1-1; abundance: -; CDR3aa: CASSLAFGTGGRNTEAFF; CDR3nt: TGTGCCAGCAGCTTAGCGTTTGGGACAGGGGGAAGAAACACTGAAGCTTTCTTT
d_gene: TRBD2; v_gene: TRBV25-1; j_gene: TRBJ2-1; abundance: -; CDR3aa: CASMLTSGRIGEQFF; CDR3nt: TGTGCCAGCATGCTGACTAGCGGGAGGATCGGTGAGCAGTTCTTC
d_gene: -; v_gene: TRBV27; j_gene: TRBJ2-7; abundance: -; CDR3aa: CASRLGHSSSYEQYF; CDR3nt: TGTGCCAGCCGACTGGGACATTCAAGCTCCTACGAGCAGTACTTC
d_gene: -; v_gene: TRBV10-3; j_gene: TRBJ2-3; abundance: few; CDR3aa: CAIRGADTQYF; CDR3nt: TGTGCCATCAGAGGGGCAGATACGCAGTATTTT
d_gene: -; v_gene: TRBV27; j_gene: TRBJ2-2; abundance: -; CDR3aa: CASSRQEYTGELFF; CDR3nt: TGTGCCAGCAGCAGACAGGAATACACCGGGGAGCTGTTTTTT
d_gene: -; v_gene: TRBV5-1; j_gene: TRBJ2-7; abundance: -; CDR3aa: CASRVASNSYEQYF; CDR3nt: TGCGCCAGCAGAGTAGCGAGTAACTCCTACGAGCAGTACTTC
d_gene: TRBD2; v_gene: TRBV6-1; j_gene: TRBJ2-7; abundance: -; CDR3aa: CASSESGLGEQYF; CDR3nt: TGTGCCAGCAGTGAATCGGGACTAGGCGAGCAGTACTTC
d_gene: TRBD1; v_gene: TRBV18; j_gene: TRBJ2-7; abundance: few; CDR3aa: CASSRDREQYF; CDR3nt: TGTGCCAGCTCACGGGACAGAGAGCAGTACTTC
d_gene: TRBD1; v_gene: TRBV6-1; j_gene: TRBJ2-4; abundance: -; CDR3aa: CASSEALVTGGAKAKNIQYF; CDR3nt: TGTGCCAGCAGTGAAGCTTTAGTGACAGGGGGCGCGAAGGCCAAAAACATTCAGTACTTC
d_gene: -; v_gene: TRBV10-3; j_gene: TRBJ2-7; abundance: -; CDR3aa: CAISESLEQYF; CDR3nt: TGTGCCATCAGTGAGTCACTCGAGCAGTACTTC
d_gene: TRBD1; v_gene: TRBV2; j_gene: TRBJ2-1; abundance: -; CDR3aa: CASSPRTGLSEQFF; CDR3nt: TGTGCCAGCAGTCCCCGGACAGGGCTTAGTGAGCAGTTCTTC
d_gene: -; v_gene: TRBV5-4; j_gene: TRBJ1-3; abundance: -; CDR3aa: CASSSGQRGNTIYF; CDR3nt: TGTGCCAGCAGCTCGGGACAAAGGGGAAACACCATATATTTT
d_gene: -; v_gene: TRBV18; j_gene: TRBJ1-5; abundance: -; CDR3aa: CASSSPGGDQPQHF; CDR3nt: TGTGCCAGCTCATCACCCGGGGGTGATCAGCCCCAGCATTTT